This T cell receptor beta chain was documented in a study of T cell responses to AZD1222 COVID-19 vaccine (dated by TCRdb to 2020 to 2022). A note on the overall study: TCR sequencing was performed for more than 230 trial participants, of whom about 200 were given two doses of AZD1222 and around 25 were given two doses of MenACWY control vaccine. Trial participants were enrolled by age into 18-55, 56-69 and 70-plus year subgroups, with approximately 150, 30 and 60 TCR-sequenced participants respectively.

General study outcomes and caveats: The 56-69-year group was small, and its depth increase did not reach significance, likely because of low power. Epitopes outside the regions mutated in the B.1.351 and B.1.1.7 variants were reportedly recognized by nearly half of the unique spike-specific TCRs. Vaccine-associated CD4 TCRs spanned the whole spike protein, with dominant responses in regions 160-218 and 743-854. Because no samples from the day 14 peak response were available, repertoires could be characterized only after the peak T cell response. A significant rise in spike-specific TCR breadth and depth was observed after two AZD1222 doses relative to day 0 and relative to MenACWY recipients. Only five or six AZD1222 recipients were SARS-CoV-2 seropositive at baseline, limiting conclusions about previously exposed vaccinees. Participants were mostly white British and included more females than males, and it was suggested by the authors that clonal diversity may have been underestimated.

The sample's time point, from its label and the paper: about 28 days (+/-7) after the second vaccine dose. AZD1222 recipients whose second dose came at about 4 weeks and those whose second dose came at about 12 weeks were combined into one group, since spike-specific TCR depth and breadth did not differ between the two schedules. Vaccinee samples came from UK trials COV001 and COV002, including a single-blind randomized controlled phase 2/3 trial of AZD1222 (ChAdOx1 nCoV-19) in healthy adults. For TCRbeta chain sequencing, PBMC samples from trial participants were taken at day 0 and at day 28 after the second dose. A word on this clone: The target of this receptor is not known. No qualities accompany the bases; no much larger clone lies one base away.

Reading from cysteine to phenylalanine, the CDR3 counts 16 amino acids. The retained sequence is limited to the CDR3, 48 bases, with the frame set at the first base. For CDR1 and CDR2, the germline V gene lists ENHRY and SYGVKD. The V and J ends are trimmed by 6 bases and 5 bases, leaving 22 bases between them. The CDR3 regions of human TCRbeta chains were subjected to immunosequencing. The authors processed their data as follows. Repertoire TCRs were matched against a reference library of SARS-CoV-2-specific TCRs generated with the MIRA antigen-specificity platform. Breadth was defined as the fraction of unique TCRs that were SARS-CoV-2-associated, and depth was defined as the fraction of total T cells that were SARS-CoV-2-associated. Using the MIRA data, each spike-specific TCR was assigned both to the spike region to which the TCR was reactive and to a CD4 or CD8 class. Log10-transformed breadth and depth values were compared by one-way ANOVA with Sidak's multiple comparisons tests. TCRdb's version of the immuneACCESS table is confined to in-frame rearrangements and falls short of the full clone set. An unresolved V gene accounts for under half of the shortfall where checked; the remainder is of unknown origin. V and J calls and clone size are those listed in that table; D and trimming were worked out from the DNA. The sample table shows roughly 110,000 clones, and approximately 90% are seen once. The ten largest clones represent 4.5% to 6% of the sample.

The chain couples TRBV10-3 to TRBJ1-1; a tentative D match to TRBD1 spans 5 bases. This receptor was identified in an adult who received the AZD1222 COVID-19 vaccine. Sequences were derived from peripheral blood, sampled 28 days after the second AZD1222 dose. The CDR3 here reads CAISKEALRAGTEAFF. DNA sequence: TGTGCCATCAGCAAAGAGGCGCTTCGGGCAGGGACTGAAGCTTTCTTT.